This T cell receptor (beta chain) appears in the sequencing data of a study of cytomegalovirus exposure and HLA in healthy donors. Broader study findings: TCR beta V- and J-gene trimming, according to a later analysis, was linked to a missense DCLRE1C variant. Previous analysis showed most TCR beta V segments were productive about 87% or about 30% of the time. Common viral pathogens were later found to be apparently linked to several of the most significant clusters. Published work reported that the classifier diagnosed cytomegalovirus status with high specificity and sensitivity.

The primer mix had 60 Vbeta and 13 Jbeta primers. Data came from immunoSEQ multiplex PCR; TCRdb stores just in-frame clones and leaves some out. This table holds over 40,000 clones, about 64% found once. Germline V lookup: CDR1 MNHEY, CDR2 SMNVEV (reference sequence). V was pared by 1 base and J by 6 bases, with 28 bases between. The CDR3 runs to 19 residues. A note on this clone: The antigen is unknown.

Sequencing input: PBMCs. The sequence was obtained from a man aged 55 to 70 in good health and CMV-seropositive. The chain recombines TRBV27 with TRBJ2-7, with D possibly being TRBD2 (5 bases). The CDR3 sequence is CASSLLRVAGEARAREQYF. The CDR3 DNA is TGTGCCAGCAGTTTATTAAGGGTTGCGGGTGAGGCCCGGGCTCGCGAGCAGTACTTC.